Shown below are 22 T cell receptor beta chains from a single sample sequenced in a study of neurological immune-mediated disorders. TCRdb itself ran the 5' RACE reads through MiXCR, one entry per CDR3 protein. The repertoire holds 55,000 to 70,000 distinct CDR3 sequences, with 3.2% as singletons. Sequences were obtained from PBMCs. The receptors derive from a woman between 45 and 65 years old with multiple sclerosis.

This clonotype was seen many times. The rearrangement links TRBV7-2 to TRBJ1-1; D remains unclear. Germline-derived CDR1 and CDR2 are SGHTA and FQGNSA. V was pared by 2 bases and J by 6 bases, with 10 bases between. The CDR3 sequence is 13 residues long. This chain's CDR3 is CASSLKRGSEAFF. CDR3 coding DNA: TGTGCCAGCAGCTTAAAAAGAGGGTCTGAAGCTTTCTTT.

Only a few counts were recorded for this clonotype. This sequence may be a read error, since a much larger clone differs from it by one base. The chain employs TRBV4-3 and TRBJ1-6; D is possibly TRBD1 (6 bases). The CDR3 is 16 amino acids. Germline V CDR1 and CDR2: LGHNA, YSLEER. The DNA for the CDR3 is TGCGCCAGCAATACCCAGGGGAACTCCTATAATTCACACCTCCACTTT. This encodes CASNTQGNSYNSHLHF.

This clonotype has at least ten counts. The J gene is TRBJ2-3, the V gene TRBV3-1; D is undetermined. There are 10 residues in the CDR3. Deletions cut 1 base from V and 12 bases from J, with 5 bases between. CDR1 is LGHDT and CDR2 is YNNKEL in the germline V gene (reference sequence). In DNA form, the CDR3 reads TGTGCCAGCAGCCAAGGGAGACAGTATTTT. As protein: CASSQGRQYF.

In this sample, this clonotype turned up many times. The V gene is TRBV20-1, the J gene TRBJ2-7; TRBD1 might be the D (6 bases). This CDR3 has 14 residues. Germline CDR1 DFQATT, CDR2 SNEGSKA (reference sequence). Trimming took off 0 bases at V and 5 bases at J, with 14 bases between the two ends. This CDR3 reads CSARDDRPPNEQYV. CDR3 DNA sequence: TGCAGTGCTAGAGACGACAGGCCCCCCAACGAGCAGTACGTC.

This clonotype occurred many times. The chain couples TRBV2 to TRBJ1-4, with D perhaps matching TRBD1 (5 bases). Trimming took off 3 bases at V and 6 bases at J, with 14 bases between the two ends. The germline gives CDR1 SNHLY, CDR2 FYNNEI. The length of the CDR3 is 15 residues. CDR3: CASSDGGFSDEKLFF. DNA for the CDR3: TGTGCCAGCAGTGATGGGGGGTTTAGTGATGAAAAACTGTTTTTT.

The sample holds many counts of this clonotype. This chain links TRBV20-1 with TRBJ2-1; 7 positions agree with TRBD2. V dropped 0 bases and J dropped 4; count of bases not matched to a gene: 3. The CDR3 covers 14 residues. Germline loops: CDR1 DFQATT, CDR2 SNEGSKA (reference sequence). CDR3 nucleotides: TGCAGTGCTAGAGATGGGACTATATACAATGAGCAGTTCTTC. Amino acids: CSARDGTIYNEQFF.

Details on this clonotype: This could be a read error, since a much larger clone is one nucleotide away. The gene calls are TRBV5-1 and TRBJ2-7; tentatively, D is TRBD1 (6 bases). The CDR3 loop spans 14 amino acids. V lost 4 bases and J 5 bases, leaving 16 bases between the germline ends. Germline values: CDR1 SGHRS, CDR2 YFSETQ. The CDR3 sequence: CASSIGKGDDEQYV. The CDR3 DNA follows: TGCGCCAGCAGCATAGGAAAGGGGGACGACGAGCAGTACGTC.

At least ten counts were recorded for this clonotype. The chain carries TRBV20-1 and TRBJ2-1, with 9 bases fitting TRBD2. Germline V gene lookup returns CDR1 DFQATT and CDR2 SNEGSKA (reference sequence). The V segment lost 6 bases and the J segment 10 bases; nucleotides outside the gene matches: 13. CDR3 length: 14 amino acids. The chain's CDR3 is CSAQLAGPAQEQFF. CDR3 nucleotides: TGCAGTGCGCAACTAGCGGGCCCAGCTCAGGAGCAGTTCTTC.

This clonotype was counted at least ten times. The rearrangement joins TRBV7-2 to TRBJ2-7; a weak D match, TRBD2 (6 bases). This CDR3 contains 14 residues. V lost 1 base and J 4 bases, leaving 11 bases between the germline ends. CDR1 and CDR2 (germline): SGHTA, FQGNSA. The CDR3 region has the DNA TGTGCCAGCAGCTTAGGGTACGGGAGTTACGAGCAGTACTTC. Residues: CASSLGYGSYEQYF.

This clonotype was picked up many times. The chain couples TRBV29-1 to TRBJ2-1; D not resolved. The ends were cut back, 7 bases at V and 0 bases at J, with 13 bases in the middle. The germline CDR1 and CDR2 sequences are SQVTM and ANQGSEA. This CDR3 has 14 amino acids. DNA for the CDR3: TGCAGCGCAATGGGCCATAGCTCCTACAATGAGCAGTTCTTC. As protein: CSAMGHSSYNEQFF.

In its sample, this clonotype was seen many times. The chain couples TRBV15 to TRBJ1-6; D uncertain. This CDR3 is built from 15 residues. V was pared by 0 bases and J by 4 bases, with 7 bases between. The germline gives CDR1 LNHNV, CDR2 YYDKDF (reference sequence). This CDR3 reads CATSRDRGYNSPLHF. The CDR3 bases are TGTGCCACCAGCAGAGATCGCGGGTATAATTCACCCCTCCACTTT.

This clonotype was seen only a few times. This may stem from a read error, because a much larger clone lies one nucleotide away. The rearrangement joins TRBV20-1 to TRBJ2-4, with 11 bases that match TRBD2. Looked up from germline, CDR1 is DFQATT and CDR2 is SNEGSKA (reference sequence). The CDR3 loop spans 16 amino acids. The CDR3 DNA reads as TGCAGTGCTCTTAGCGGGAGGGAATATCACAAAAAAATTCAGTACTTC. Translation: CSALSGREYHKKIQYF.

There are many counts of this clonotype. The V gene is TRBV7-9, the J gene TRBJ2-7; no reliable D call. Germline V lookup: CDR1 SEHNR, CDR2 FQNEAQ (reference sequence). The CDR3 is 13 residues long. V gave up 5 bases and J gave up 5 bases, with 13 bases separating them. The CDR3 loop is CASSRSSWDEQYF. The CDR3 DNA reads as TGTGCCAGCAGCCGATCGAGTTGGGACGAGCAGTACTTC.

In its sample, this clonotype was seen many times. The chain is built from TRBV4-1 and TRBJ1-5; D ambiguous. Per the germline V gene, CDR1 is MGHRA and CDR2 is YSYEKL. This CDR3 spans 15 amino acids. Trimming cost V 4 bases and J 4 bases, with 14 bases left between them. As DNA, the CDR3 is TGCGCCAGCAGCCCCGGGGTGTCGGCAAATCAGCCCCAGCATTTT. Translation gives CASSPGVSANQPQHF.

This clonotype was seen repeatedly, ten times or more. This sequence joins TRBV5-6 and TRBJ2-3; D is ambiguous. This CDR3 contains 14 residues. Germline values: CDR1 SGHDT, CDR2 YYEEEE. V was trimmed by 4 bases and J by 2 bases, leaving 11 bases between them. The CDR3 nucleotides read TGTGCCAGCAGCGCTCGGTTTATCACAGATACGCAGTATTTT. It specifies CASSARFITDTQYF.

The sample holds many counts of this clonotype. The chain has TRBV5-1 and TRBJ2-1; 11 nucleotides agree with TRBD2. With V trimmed by 5 bases and J by 0 bases, 10 bases remained unmatched. The CDR3 consists of 18 residues. Looked up from germline, CDR1 is SGHRS and CDR2 is YFSETQ. The CDR3 sequence is CASRERLAGRSSYNEQFF. CDR3 nucleotides: TGCGCCAGCAGGGAACGACTAGCGGGGAGGAGCTCCTACAATGAGCAGTTCTTC.

Ten or more counts support this clonotype. The V and J genes are TRBV7-2 and TRBJ1-3, with no clear D. The CDR3 covers 15 residues. The V end lost 5 bases, the J end lost 2 bases, and 13 bases lay between the germline ends. Per germline, CDR1 SGHTA and CDR2 FQGNSA. The DNA of the CDR3 is TGTGCCAGCAGCGCCGATCGTACGGCTGGAAACACCATATATTTT. Protein sequence: CASSADRTAGNTIYF.

This clonotype was recorded many times. The rearrangement uses TRBV20-1 and TRBJ2-2; no clear D. This CDR3 is 11 amino acids long. V lost 5 bases and J lost 4, with 5 bases in between. CDR1 is DFQATT, CDR2 SNEGSKA, per germline (reference sequence). The CDR3 nucleotides are TGCAGTGCTTCTTTCACCGGGGAGCTGTTTTTT. Translated: CSASFTGELFF.

This clonotype was recorded many times. The chain carries TRBV29-1 and TRBJ1-6; D not resolved. This CDR3 region has 14 residues. CDR1 and CDR2 (germline): SQVTM, ANQGSEA. Trimming cost V 0 bases and J 6 bases, with 9 bases left between them. CDR3 residues: CSVEDGRPNSPLHF. CDR3 nucleotides: TGCAGCGTTGAAGATGGCCGGCCTAATTCACCCCTCCACTTT. The complete variable domain, with remaining parts taken from reference TRBV29-1 and TRBJ1-6, reads SAVISQKPSRDICQRGTSLTIQCQVDSQVTMMFWYRQQPGQSLTLIATANQGSEATYESGFVIDKFPISRPNLTFSTLTVSNMSPEDSSIYLCSVEDGRPNSPLHFGNGTRLTVT.

This clonotype showed up many times. CDR3: CATSDLEGWDGYTF. CDR3 bases: TGTGCCACCAGTGATTTGGAAGGGTGGGATGGCTACACCTTC. The V gene is TRBV24-1, the J gene TRBJ1-2; D remains ambiguous. This CDR3 comprises 14 residues. CDR1 is KGHDR and CDR2 is SFDVKD in the germline V gene. The V gene lost 0 bases and the J gene lost 6 bases, with 10 bases spanning the gap.

In this sample, this clonotype turned up many times. This chain connects TRBV6-5 to TRBJ2-5; D might be TRBD1 (6 bases). This CDR3 has 14 amino acids. Germline-derived CDR1 and CDR2 are MNHEY and SVGAGI. V was trimmed by 5 bases and J by 1 base, leaving 11 bases between them. The CDR3 region is CASSRTGIQETQYF. CDR3 DNA sequence: TGTGCCAGCAGTCGCACAGGGATCCAAGAGACCCAGTACTTC.

This clonotype was seen ten or more times. The rearrangement uses TRBV3-1 and TRBJ1-2; 8 bases agree with TRBD1. Losses at the gene ends were 3 bases for V and 8 bases for J; bases not matched to a gene: 8. Germline V gives CDR1 LGHDT, CDR2 YNNKEL (reference sequence). This CDR3 comprises 14 residues. The DNA for the CDR3 is TGTGCCAGCAGCCATCAAGGACAGGGTTCGGGCTACACCTTC. It yields the protein CASSHQGQGSGYTF. The whole variable domain, remainder taken from reference TRBV3-1 and TRBJ1-2, is DTAVSQTPKYLVTQMGNDKSIKCEQNLGHDTMYWYKQDSKKFLKIMFSYNNKELIINETVPNRFSPKSPDKAHLNLHINSLELGDSAVYFCASSHQGQGSGYTFGSGTRLTVV.